This paragraph reports one TCR beta chain. Generated by immunoSEQ multiplex PCR, the TCRdb table keeps only in-frame clones and is missing some. The sample consists of fewer than 200,000 clones, 75% to 80% of them appearing once. The data were obtained in a study of blood T cell repertoires in COVID-19. This CDR3 is 16 amino acids long. V gave up 6 bases and J gave up 7 bases, with 22 bases separating them. The germline V gene has CDR1 SGHRS and CDR2 YFSETQ. This chain joins TRBV5-1 and TRBJ2-2, with D maybe TRBD2 (5 bases). The receptor was isolated from a woman between 65 and 79 years old with acute or convalescent COVID-19. Sequencing was carried out using peripheral blood. The DNA of the CDR3 is TGCGCCAGCAACCAGGACTCGATCCGAATGGGCGGGGAGCTGTTTTTT. Protein product: CASNQDSIRMGGELFF.